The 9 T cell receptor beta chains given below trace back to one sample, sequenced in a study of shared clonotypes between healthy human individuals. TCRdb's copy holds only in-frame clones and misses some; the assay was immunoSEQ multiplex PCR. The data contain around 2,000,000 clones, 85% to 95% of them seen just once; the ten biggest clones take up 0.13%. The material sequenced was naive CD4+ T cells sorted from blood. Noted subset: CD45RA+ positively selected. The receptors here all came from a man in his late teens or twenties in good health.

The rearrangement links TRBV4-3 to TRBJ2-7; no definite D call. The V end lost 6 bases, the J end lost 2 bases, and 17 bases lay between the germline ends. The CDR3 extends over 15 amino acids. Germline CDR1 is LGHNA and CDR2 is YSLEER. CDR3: CASSPLVAGTYEQYF. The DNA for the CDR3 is TGCGCCAGCAGTCCCCTAGTTGCAGGAACCTACGAGCAGTACTTC.

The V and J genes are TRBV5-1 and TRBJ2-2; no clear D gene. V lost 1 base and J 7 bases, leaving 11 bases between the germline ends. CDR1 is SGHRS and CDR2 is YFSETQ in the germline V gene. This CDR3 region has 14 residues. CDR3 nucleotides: TGCGCCAGCAGCTTGAGTATGGTTATCGGGGAGCTGTTTTTT. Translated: CASSLSMVIGELFF. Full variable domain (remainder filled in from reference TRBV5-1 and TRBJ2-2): KAGVTQTPRYLIKTRGQQVTLSCSPISGHRSVSWYQQTPGQGLQFLFEYFSETQRNKGNFPGRFSGRQFSNSRSEMNVSTLELGDSALYLCASSLSMVIGELFFGEGSRLTVL.

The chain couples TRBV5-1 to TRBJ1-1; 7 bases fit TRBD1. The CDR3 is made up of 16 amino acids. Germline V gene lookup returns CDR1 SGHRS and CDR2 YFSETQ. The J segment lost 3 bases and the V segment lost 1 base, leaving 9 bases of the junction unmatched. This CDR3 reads CASSLSMTGIDTEAFF. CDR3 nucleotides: TGCGCCAGCAGCTTGTCCATGACAGGGATCGACACTGAAGCTTTCTTT. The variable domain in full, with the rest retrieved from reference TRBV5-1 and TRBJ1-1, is KAGVTQTPRYLIKTRGQQVTLSCSPISGHRSVSWYQQTPGQGLQFLFEYFSETQRNKGNFPGRFSGRQFSNSRSEMNVSTLELGDSALYLCASSLSMTGIDTEAFFGQGTRLTVV.

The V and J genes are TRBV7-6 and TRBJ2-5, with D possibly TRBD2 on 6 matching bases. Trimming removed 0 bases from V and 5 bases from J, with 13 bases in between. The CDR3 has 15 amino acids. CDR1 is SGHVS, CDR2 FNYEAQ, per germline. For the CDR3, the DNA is TGTGCCAGCAGCTTAGCGCGCGGGGCCCAGGAGACCCAGTACTTC. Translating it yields CASSLARGAQETQYF.

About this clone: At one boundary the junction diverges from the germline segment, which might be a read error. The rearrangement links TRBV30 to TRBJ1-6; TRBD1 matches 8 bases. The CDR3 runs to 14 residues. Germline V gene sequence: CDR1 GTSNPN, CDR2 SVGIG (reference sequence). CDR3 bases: TGTGCCTGGTCAGGGGGCTCCAATAATTCACCCCTCCACTTT. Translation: CAWSGGSNNSPLHF.

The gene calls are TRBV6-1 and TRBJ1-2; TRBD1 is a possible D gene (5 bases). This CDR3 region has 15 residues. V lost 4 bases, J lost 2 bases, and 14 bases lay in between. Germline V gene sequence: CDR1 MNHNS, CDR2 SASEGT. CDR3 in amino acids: CASSGWGLANYGYTF. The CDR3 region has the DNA TGTGCCAGCAGTGGGTGGGGACTAGCAAACTATGGCTACACCTTC.

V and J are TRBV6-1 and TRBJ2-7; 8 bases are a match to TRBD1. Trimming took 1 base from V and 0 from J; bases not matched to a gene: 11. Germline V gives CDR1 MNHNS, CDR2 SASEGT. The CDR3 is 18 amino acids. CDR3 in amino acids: CASSEEGQAWTSSYEQYF. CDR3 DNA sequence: TGTGCCAGCAGTGAAGAGGGACAGGCGTGGACGAGCTCCTACGAGCAGTACTTC.

The CDR3 bases are TGTGCCAGCTCACCGAGGGACGGTTGGGAGCAGTACTTC. This gives the protein CASSPRDGWEQYF. The chain joins TRBV18 to TRBJ2-7; D is tentatively TRBD1 or TRBD2 (5 bases each). This CDR3 comprises 13 residues. Germline CDR1 KGHSH, CDR2 LQKENI. Trimming removed 3 bases at V and 7 bases at J, with 13 bases between.

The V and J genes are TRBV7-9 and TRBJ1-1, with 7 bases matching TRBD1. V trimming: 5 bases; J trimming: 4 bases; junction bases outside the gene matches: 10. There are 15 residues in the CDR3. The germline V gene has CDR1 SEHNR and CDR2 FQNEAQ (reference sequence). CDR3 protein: CASSPRQGGGTEAFF. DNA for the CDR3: TGTGCCAGCAGCCCTCGACAGGGCGGAGGCACTGAAGCTTTCTTT. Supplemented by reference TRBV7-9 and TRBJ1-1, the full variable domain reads DTGVSQNPRHKITKRGQNVTFRCDPISEHNRLYWYRQTLGQGPEFLTYFQNEAQLEKSRLLSDRFSAERPKGSFSTLEIQRTEQGDSAMYLCASSPRQGGGTEAFFGQGTRLTVV.